The T cell receptor (beta chain) under discussion was sequenced for a study of T-cell memory formation after mild COVID-19. The overall study: Across donors, TCR clusters were largely donor specific.

The V segment lost 3 bases and the J segment 3 bases; nucleotides outside the gene matches: 9. The CDR3 contains 16 residues. Germline V gene sequence: CDR1 SGHRS, CDR2 YFSETQ. TCRdb reprocessed the 5' RACE reads with MiXCR, giving one entry per CDR3 protein. This sample has approximately 150,000 distinct CDR3 sequences, with 14% found just once. This clonotype showed up many times. The sequence was obtained from an adult woman who had mild COVID-19 (a few samples of this study predate the infection). Cell type and time point are not known. The sequenced sample was PBMCs or a T cell subset sorted from them (not recorded which). The chain uses TRBV5-1 and TRBJ2-1; TRBD2 aligns across 7 bases. CDR3 in amino acids: CASSSATSPLYNEQFF. Written as DNA, the CDR3 is TGCGCCAGCAGCTCCGCGACTAGCCCCCTCTACAATGAGCAGTTCTTC.